This record concerns one TCR beta chain sequence. CDR1 is MGHDK, CDR2 SYGVNS, per germline. Trimming took off 5 bases at V and 3 bases at J, with 8 bases between the two ends. The CDR3 has 13 amino acids. This specimen belongs to a study of blood T cell repertoires in COVID-19. Study as a whole: Samples of COVID-19 (acute and convalescent) were obtained from the United States, Italy and Spain. Sources were T cells, B-cell-depleted T cells, or PBMCs; the material itself was cDNA or gDNA.

Original processing methods: By means of reference gene primer amplification, nucleated cell counts were estimated. Only in-frame clones appear in the TCRdb table, and some are missing; sequencing was by immunoSEQ multiplex PCR. Clonal size and the V and J genes are those of that table, whereas D and trimming came from the DNA. The top ten hold under 4.5% of the sample, which has roughly 250,000 clones, around 80% seen once. The sample comprised peripheral blood. This receptor was obtained from a woman aged 40-49 years with active or convalescent COVID-19. The chain has TRBV25-1 and TRBJ2-1, with a tentative D call TRBD1 (5 bases). The CDR3 sequence is CASSTDSYNEQFF. The CDR3 DNA follows: TGTGCCAGCAGTACCGACAGCTACAATGAGCAGTTCTTC.